One and the same sample provided the 20 T cell receptor beta chains below, sequenced in a study of cytomegalovirus exposure and HLA in healthy donors. The PCR employed 60 Vbeta primers together with 13 Jbeta primers. This table comes from immunoSEQ multiplex PCR, and its TCRdb copy is limited to in-frame clones, with some not included. The table lists 100,000 to 150,000 clones, under 85% of them singletons. Material for sequencing was PBMCs. Receptors were obtained from a man between 18 and 29 years old in good health and CMV-seropositive.

Concerning this clone: The junction departs from germline at one end; a sequencing error may be responsible. This chain joins TRBV9 and TRBJ2-2; the match to TRBD2 covers 8 bases. Germline values: CDR1 SGDLS, CDR2 YYNGEE. The CDR3 consists of 19 residues. The CDR3 sequence is CASSLFESSGSFITRELFF. CDR3 nucleotides: TGTGCCAGCAGCCTATTCGAAAGCAGCGGGAGTTTTATCACCAGGGAGCTGTTTTTT.

The V call is TRBV15, the J call TRBJ2-3, with 7 bases aligning to TRBD2. Per the germline V gene, CDR1 is LNHNV and CDR2 is YYDKDF (reference sequence). CDR3 length: 18 amino acids. The V and J ends lost 3 bases and 0 bases, in that order; junction bases with no gene match: 12. The CDR3 DNA reads as TGTGCCACCAGCAGCATAACTAGCGATCCTACTAGCACAGATACGCAGTATTTT. This encodes CATSSITSDPTSTDTQYF.

The chain uses TRBV29-1 and TRBJ2-5, with 7 bases aligning to TRBD2. The germline CDR1 and CDR2 sequences are SQVTM and ANQGSEA. Losses at the gene ends were 4 bases for V and 7 bases for J; bases not matched to a gene: 9. This CDR3 region has 13 residues. The CDR3 sequence is CSVASGGQTTQYF. The CDR3 DNA sequence: TGCAGCGTTGCTAGCGGCGGTCAAACGACCCAGTACTTC.

This clone was found once. This chain joins TRBV19 and TRBJ2-3, with 10 nucleotides matching TRBD2. Trimming at V came to 5 bases and at J to 3 bases, leaving 5 bases not matched to a gene. Germline lookup yields CDR1 LNHDA and CDR2 SQIVND (reference sequence). This CDR3 is 15 amino acids long. CDR3 in amino acids: CASSPTSGATDTQYF. DNA of the CDR3: TGTGCCAGTAGTCCAACTAGCGGGGCTACAGATACGCAGTATTTT.

The CDR3 DNA sequence: TGTGCCAGCAGCTTGGATTCGGTCACCCAAGAGACCCAGTACTTC. This codes for CASSLDSVTQETQYF. V usage is TRBV5-4 and J usage is TRBJ2-5; no firm D call. From germline, CDR1 is SGHNT and CDR2 YYREEE (reference sequence). The CDR3 contains 15 residues. V lost 0 bases to trimming and J lost 1 base, with 10 bases between them.

The chain joins TRBV12-5 to TRBJ2-1; 11 nucleotides align to TRBD2. The V gene end was trimmed by 0 bases and the J gene end by 0 bases; junction bases not matched to a gene: 1. CDR1 and CDR2 from the germline V gene are LGHNT and FRNRAP. This CDR3 has 17 amino acids. The chain's CDR3 is CASGLVTSGASYNEQFF. CDR3 DNA sequence: TGTGCTAGTGGTTTGGTGACTAGCGGGGCCTCCTACAATGAGCAGTTCTTC.

In this sample, this clone turned up a few times. The chain employs TRBV27 and TRBJ2-1; maybe TRBD2 (6 bases). Trimming pared 4 bases from V and 8 bases from J, leaving 12 bases between. The CDR3 has 13 amino acids. Germline loops: CDR1 MNHEY, CDR2 SMNVEV (reference sequence). The CDR3 reads CASSWRGLDEQFF. CDR3 nucleotides: TGTGCCAGCAGTTGGAGGGGTTTGGATGAGCAGTTCTTC.

The chain joins TRBV28 to TRBJ1-6; D is unresolved. V dropped 5 bases and J dropped 5 bases, with 22 bases sitting between them. The CDR3 runs 18 residues. Germline lookup yields CDR1 MDHEN and CDR2 SYDVKM. Here the CDR3 reads CASSPSSGRVKNNSPLHF. As DNA, the CDR3 is TGTGCCAGCAGTCCCTCAAGCGGGCGCGTAAAGAATAATTCACCCCTCCACTTT.

The V and J genes are TRBV30 and TRBJ2-5, with D possibly matching TRBD2 (6 bases). The V gene lost 8 bases and the J gene lost 2 bases, with 12 bases spanning the gap. Germline V gene lookup returns CDR1 GTSNPN and CDR2 SVGIG (reference sequence). The CDR3 runs to 12 residues. The CDR3 DNA is TGTGCCAGCCGGGACTCACAAGAGACCCAGTACTTC. Translating gives CASRDSQETQYF.

This chain uses TRBV2 with TRBJ1-2; 9 bases are shared with TRBD1. With 5 bases clipped from V and 5 bases from J, the junction kept 12 bases outside the gene matches. This CDR3 has 16 amino acids. Germline CDR1 SNHLY, CDR2 FYNNEI. The CDR3 is CASSSLALDRGYGYTF. As DNA, the CDR3 is TGTGCCAGCAGTAGCCTTGCCCTGGACAGGGGATATGGCTACACCTTC. Full variable domain (missing parts from reference TRBV2 and TRBJ1-2): EPEVTQTPSHQVTQMGQEVILRCVPISNHLYFYWYRQILGQKVEFLVSFYNNEISEKSEIFDDQFSVERPDGSNFTLKIRSTKLEDSAMYFCASSSLALDRGYGYTFGSGTRLTVV.

The chain couples TRBV7-9 to TRBJ2-7; 7 positions match TRBD1. Germline trimming cut 5 bases from V and 7 bases from J; bases unmatched to any gene: 14. Germline V gene sequence: CDR1 SEHNR, CDR2 FQNEAQ (reference sequence). The CDR3 totals 15 residues. This CDR3 reads CASSPGTVSFGEQYF. DNA of the CDR3: TGTGCCAGCAGCCCTGGGACAGTCAGTTTTGGGGAGCAGTACTTC.

The sample holds one count of this clone. The chain couples TRBV6-1 to TRBJ1-2, with no clear D. Trimming removed 6 bases at V and 2 bases at J, with 4 bases between. Per germline, CDR1 MNHNS and CDR2 SASEGT. The CDR3 loop spans 11 amino acids. Here the CDR3 reads CASRTNYGYTF. DNA for the CDR3: TGTGCCAGCAGAACAAACTATGGCTACACCTTC.

The V call is TRBV6-4, the J call TRBJ1-6, with 10 nucleotides matching TRBD1. Germline V gene sequence: CDR1 MRHNA, CDR2 SNTAGT. The ends lost 6 bases at V and 1 base at J; junction bases unmatched: 0. The CDR3 is 15 amino acids. For the CDR3, the DNA is TGTGCCAGCAGGGACAGGGGGTCCTATAATTCACCCCTCCACTTT. As protein: CASRDRGSYNSPLHF.

Only one count was recorded for this clone. J is TRBJ1-1 and V is TRBV29-1, with a possible D match to TRBD1 (5 bases). This CDR3 comprises 14 residues. Between the trimmed V and J ends, which lost 3 bases and 1 base, there was a span of 12 bases. Germline V gives CDR1 SQVTM, CDR2 ANQGSEA. The CDR3 region has the DNA TGCAGCGTTGAGATGGAGGGGAGGAACACTGAAGCTTTCTTT. Encoded protein: CSVEMEGRNTEAFF.

V gene TRBV30 combines with J gene TRBJ2-7; 12 bases are a match to TRBD2. CDR1 GTSNPN and CDR2 SVGIG come from the germline V gene (reference sequence). Germline trimming cut 2 bases from V and 5 bases from J; bases unmatched to any gene: 13. The CDR3 is made up of 17 amino acids. DNA of the CDR3: TGTGCCTGGAGTACTAGAGCTTCTAGCGGGAGGGGCGACGAGCAGTACTTC. The encoded protein is CAWSTRASSGRGDEQYF.

The genes are TRBV2 and TRBJ1-2; D uncertain. Trimming left V 3 bases short and J 4 bases short, with 12 bases between. Germline assignment: CDR1 SNHLY and CDR2 FYNNEI. The CDR3 consists of 14 residues. This CDR3 reads CASSDSLGPYGYTF. The CDR3 DNA reads as TGTGCCAGCAGTGACTCCCTGGGCCCCTATGGCTACACCTTC.

The gene calls are TRBV5-1 and TRBJ1-4; D gene unclear. The CDR3 length is 14 residues. Trimming pared 0 bases from V and 4 bases from J, leaving 7 bases between. Germline V gene data show CDR1 as SGHRS and CDR2 as YFSETQ. This CDR3 reads CASSLGQNNEKLFF. CDR3 nucleotides: TGCGCCAGCAGCTTGGGGCAGAATAATGAAAAACTGTTTTTT.

The table lists this clone with a few counts. The genes are TRBV18 and TRBJ2-3; D gene ambiguous. The V and J ends lost 4 bases and 0 bases respectively, with 11 bases between them. CDR1 and CDR2 (germline): KGHSH, LQKENI. This CDR3 is built from 15 residues. CDR3 DNA: TGTGCCAGCTCACAACCTGGGCCTAGCACAGATACGCAGTATTTT. It translates to CASSQPGPSTDTQYF.

V and J are TRBV5-1 and TRBJ2-1; 9 bases align to TRBD2. Germline lookup yields CDR1 SGHRS and CDR2 YFSETQ. Unmatched junction bases numbered 8, after V lost 3 bases and J lost 10 bases. The CDR3 sequence is 14 residues long. CDR3 sequence: CASSSGGGAKEQFF. Here the CDR3 DNA reads TGCGCCAGCAGCTCCGGCGGGGGGGCTAAAGAGCAGTTCTTC.

This clone appeared a few times. The genes are TRBV28 and TRBJ2-7; TRBD1 agrees at 7 bases. The CDR3 consists of 14 residues. Germline V gives CDR1 MDHEN, CDR2 SYDVKM. J gave up 2 bases and V 5 bases, and 6 bases lay outside the gene matches. The CDR3 reads CASSPTGTAYEQYF. CDR3 sequence (DNA): TGTGCCAGCAGTCCTACCGGGACAGCCTACGAGCAGTACTTC.